This passage covers 17 T cell receptor beta chains from one sample sequenced in a study of T cell responses to AZD1222 COVID-19 vaccine. Method: immunoSEQ multiplex PCR; TCRdb's copy keeps in-frame clones and lacks some. The data hold tens of thousands of clones, with around 81% observed a single time. Material: peripheral blood, obtained 28 days after the second AZD1222 dose. The receptor source for this set is an adult who received the AZD1222 COVID-19 vaccine.

This chain connects TRBV6-6 to TRBJ2-3, with D unclear. V lost 4 bases, J lost 1 base, and 12 bases lay in between. The CDR3 is 15 residues long. CDR1 and CDR2 (germline): MNHNY, SVGAGI (reference sequence). The CDR3 bases are TGTGCCAGCAGTTGGGGTAGTGTTGGCACAGATACGCAGTATTTT. It codes for CASSWGSVGTDTQYF.

The chain couples TRBV18 to TRBJ1-5; D not resolved. CDR1 KGHSH and CDR2 LQKENI come from the germline V gene. There are 13 residues in the CDR3. Trimming pared 2 bases from V and 4 bases from J, leaving 6 bases between. CDR3 protein: CASSPGMNQPQHF. The CDR3, as DNA: TGTGCCAGCTCACCAGGAATGAATCAGCCCCAGCATTTT.

This chain links TRBV5-6 with TRBJ1-2; D gene uncertain. The CDR3 extends over 12 amino acids. V was cut by 4 bases and J by 4 bases, with 8 bases left in between. CDR1 and CDR2 (germline): SGHDT, YYEEEE. CDR3 in amino acids: CASSIALYGYTF. Here the CDR3 DNA reads TGTGCCAGCAGCATCGCCCTCTATGGCTACACCTTC. The full variable domain, completed using reference TRBV5-6 and TRBJ1-2, is DAGVTQSPTHLIKTRGQQVTLRCSPKSGHDTVSWYQQALGQGPQFIFQYYEEEERQRGNFPDRFSGHQFPNYSSELNVNALLLGDSALYLCASSIALYGYTFGSGTRLTVV.

This clone was observed a single time. This sequence joins TRBV14 and TRBJ1-1, with D possibly TRBD1 on 5 matching bases. Trimming shortened V by 0 bases and J by 1 base, and 9 bases separated the two germline ends. CDR3 length: 15 residues. The germline V gene encodes CDR1 SGHDN and CDR2 FVKESK. CDR3 bases: TGTGCCAGCAGCCAAGATGGCCAGGGGAACACTGAAGCTTTCTTT. Amino acid sequence: CASSQDGQGNTEAFF. The complete variable domain, with remaining parts taken from reference TRBV14 and TRBJ1-1, reads EAGVTQFPSHSVIEKGQTVTLRCDPISGHDNLYWYRRVMGKEIKFLLHFVKESKQDESGMPNNRFLAERTGGTYSTLKVQPAELEDSGVYFCASSQDGQGNTEAFFGQGTRLTVV.

The chain couples TRBV28 to TRBJ2-1; 8 bases map to TRBD1. J lost 4 bases, V lost 3 bases, and 5 bases had no gene match. CDR1 and CDR2 from the germline V gene are MDHEN and SYDVKM. The CDR3 consists of 15 residues. The CDR3 DNA reads as TGTGCCAGCAGTTTTCTGGGACAGGTTTACAATGAGCAGTTCTTC. The encoded protein is CASSFLGQVYNEQFF.

This chain joins TRBV9 and TRBJ2-7, with D unclear. The CDR3 length is 14 residues. The germline CDR1 and CDR2 sequences are SGDLS and YYNGEE. Deletions cut 0 bases from V and 2 bases from J, with 9 bases between. This chain's CDR3 is CASSVGTETYEQYF. CDR3 DNA sequence: TGTGCCAGCAGCGTAGGAACAGAAACCTACGAGCAGTACTTC.

The chain combines TRBV5-4 with TRBJ2-3; 9 bases agree with TRBD2. V lost 4 bases, J lost 0 bases, and 6 bases stayed unmatched. Per germline, CDR1 SGHNT and CDR2 YYREEE (reference sequence). The CDR3 covers 16 residues. The DNA of the CDR3 is TGTGCCAGCAGCCCGAGACTAGCGGCTAGCACAGATACGCAGTATTTT. Translating it yields CASSPRLAASTDTQYF.

CDR3 residues: CASSHRQAYEQYF. The CDR3 DNA follows: TGTGCCAGTAGTCATCGACAGGCCTACGAGCAGTACTTC. This chain links TRBV19 with TRBJ2-7; a weak D match, TRBD1 (6 bases). Germline CDR1 and CDR2: LNHDA and SQIVND (reference sequence). The CDR3 is 13 residues long. V lost 5 bases and J 2 bases, leaving 10 bases between the germline ends.

The chain recombines TRBV12-3 or TRBV12-4 with TRBJ2-7; possibly TRBD2 for D (6 bases). The V gene lost 5 bases and the J gene lost 2 bases, with 10 bases spanning the gap. There are 13 residues in the CDR3. CDR3 region: CASSQGGTYEQYF. CDR3 coding DNA: TGTGCCAGCAGTCAGGGCGGGACCTACGAGCAGTACTTC.

V is TRBV7-2 and J is TRBJ1-6; 9 nucleotides align to TRBD1. V was clipped by 4 bases and J by 10 bases; unmatched bases: 5. Germline V gene sequence: CDR1 SGHTA, CDR2 FQGNSA. The CDR3 is 14 residues long. The CDR3 nucleotides are TGTGCCAGCAGCTCCGGACAGGGGAACTCACCCCTCCACTTT. The encoded protein is CASSSGQGNSPLHF.

The chain carries TRBV7-2 and TRBJ1-3; TRBD1 might be the D (5 bases). Germline V gives CDR1 SGHTA, CDR2 FQGNSA. This CDR3 is built from 18 residues. The ends were cut back, 5 bases at V and 1 base at J, with 21 bases in the middle. DNA for the CDR3: TGTGCCAGCAGCCCCTTCCAGGGTCACCGGTATTCTGGAAACACCATATATTTT. As protein: CASSPFQGHRYSGNTIYF.

The CDR3 bases are TGTGCCAGCCTTCCTCTCAGGACCGGCGAGCAGTACTTC. Protein sequence: CASLPLRTGEQYF. The genes are TRBV2 and TRBJ2-7; no definite D call. V was clipped by 8 bases and J by 6 bases, with 17 bases between them. This CDR3 contains 13 residues. Germline V gene sequence: CDR1 SNHLY, CDR2 FYNNEI.

The chain combines TRBV4-1 with TRBJ1-1, with no clear D. Germline V gives CDR1 MGHRA, CDR2 YSYEKL. This CDR3 spans 13 amino acids. Trimming took off 6 bases at V and 2 bases at J, with 10 bases between the two ends. CDR3 residues: CASSHNSNTEAFF. The DNA for the CDR3 is TGCGCCAGCAGTCATAATTCCAACACTGAAGCTTTCTTT.

J is TRBJ2-1 and V is TRBV15; 7 nucleotides agree with TRBD2. Germline V gene sequence: CDR1 LNHNV, CDR2 YYDKDF (reference sequence). The CDR3 totals 17 residues. The junction had 18 bases not matched to a gene; V was cut back by 3 bases and J by 10 bases. The CDR3 sequence is CATSSPTIAGITMEQFF. The CDR3 DNA reads TGTGCCACCAGCAGTCCAACTATAGCGGGTATTACAATGGAGCAGTTCTTC.

This chain uses TRBV7-9 with TRBJ1-1; TRBD1 is a possible D gene (5 bases). This CDR3 has 18 residues. The V end was cut by 1 base, the J end by 1 base, with 19 bases between. CDR1 and CDR2 from the germline V gene are SEHNR and FQNEAQ (reference sequence). CDR3 sequence (DNA): TGTGCCAGCAGCTTAGATCAGGCCTTCTGGGGCGGGAACACTGAAGCTTTCTTT. The encoded protein is CASSLDQAFWGGNTEAFF.

This clone has more than one count but fewer than ten. The genes are TRBV6-5 and TRBJ2-3; 8 bases fit TRBD1. Germline V gene lookup returns CDR1 MNHEY and CDR2 SVGAGI. V lost 2 bases, J lost 0 bases, and 4 bases stayed unmatched. The CDR3 contains 16 residues. CDR3 amino acids: CASSYRQGFSTDTQYF. The CDR3 DNA sequence: TGTGCCAGCAGTTACCGACAGGGGTTTAGCACAGATACGCAGTATTTT.

The chain combines TRBV7-9 with TRBJ1-4, with TRBD1 matching over 7 bases. The CDR3 runs 13 residues. The J segment lost 8 bases and the V segment lost 5 bases, leaving 5 bases of the junction unmatched. Germline loops: CDR1 SEHNR, CDR2 FQNEAQ (reference sequence). CDR3 DNA sequence: TGTGCCAGCAGCACACAGGGGCGGGAAAAACTGTTTTTT. Protein product: CASSTQGREKLFF.